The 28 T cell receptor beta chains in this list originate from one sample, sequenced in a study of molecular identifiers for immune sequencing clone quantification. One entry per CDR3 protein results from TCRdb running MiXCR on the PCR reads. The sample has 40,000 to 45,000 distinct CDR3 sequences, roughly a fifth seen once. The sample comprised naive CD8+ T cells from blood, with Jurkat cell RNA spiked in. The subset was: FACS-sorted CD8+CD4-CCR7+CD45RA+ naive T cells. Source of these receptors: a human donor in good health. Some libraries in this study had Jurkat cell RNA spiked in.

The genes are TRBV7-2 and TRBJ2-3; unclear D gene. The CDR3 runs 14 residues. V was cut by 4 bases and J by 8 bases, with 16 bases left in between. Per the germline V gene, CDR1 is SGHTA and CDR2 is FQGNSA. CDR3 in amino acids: CASSSVAGSSTQYF. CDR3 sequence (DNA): TGTGCCAGCAGCTCCGTAGCTGGTTCGAGTACGCAGTATTTT.

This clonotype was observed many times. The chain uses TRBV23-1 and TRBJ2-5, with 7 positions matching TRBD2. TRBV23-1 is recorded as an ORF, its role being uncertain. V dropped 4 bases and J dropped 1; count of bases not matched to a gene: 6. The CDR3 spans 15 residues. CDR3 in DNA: TGCGCCAGCAGTCCCAAGCGGGGCTCCCAAGAGACCCAGTACTTC. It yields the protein CASSPKRGSQETQYF.

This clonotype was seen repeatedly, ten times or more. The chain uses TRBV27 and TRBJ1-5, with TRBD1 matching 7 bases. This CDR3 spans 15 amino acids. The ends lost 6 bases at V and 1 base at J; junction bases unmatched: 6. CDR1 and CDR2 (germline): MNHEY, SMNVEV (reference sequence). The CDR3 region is CASRTGNRSNQPQHF. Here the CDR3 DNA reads TGTGCCAGCAGGACAGGGAATAGAAGCAATCAGCCCCAGCATTTT.

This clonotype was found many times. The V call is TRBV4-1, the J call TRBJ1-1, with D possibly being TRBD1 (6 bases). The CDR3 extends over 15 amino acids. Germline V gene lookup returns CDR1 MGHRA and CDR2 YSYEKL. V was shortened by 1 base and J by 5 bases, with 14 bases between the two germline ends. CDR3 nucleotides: TGCGCCAGCAGCCAAGTAGGGGGACTCTTGACTGAAGCTTTCTTT. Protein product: CASSQVGGLLTEAFF.

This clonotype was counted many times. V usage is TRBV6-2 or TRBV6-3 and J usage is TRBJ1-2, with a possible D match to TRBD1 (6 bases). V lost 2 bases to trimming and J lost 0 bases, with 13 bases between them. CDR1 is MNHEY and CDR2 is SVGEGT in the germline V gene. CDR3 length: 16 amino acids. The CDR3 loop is CASSYLDSHANYGYTF. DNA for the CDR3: TGTGCCAGCAGTTACCTGGACAGCCACGCTAACTATGGCTACACCTTC.

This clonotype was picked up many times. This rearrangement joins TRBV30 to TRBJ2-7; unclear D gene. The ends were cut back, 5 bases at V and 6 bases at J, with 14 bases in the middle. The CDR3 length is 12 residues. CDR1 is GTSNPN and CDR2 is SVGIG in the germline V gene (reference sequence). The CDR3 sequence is CAWGPTAPEQYF. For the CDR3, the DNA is TGTGCCTGGGGCCCCACAGCCCCCGAGCAGTACTTC.

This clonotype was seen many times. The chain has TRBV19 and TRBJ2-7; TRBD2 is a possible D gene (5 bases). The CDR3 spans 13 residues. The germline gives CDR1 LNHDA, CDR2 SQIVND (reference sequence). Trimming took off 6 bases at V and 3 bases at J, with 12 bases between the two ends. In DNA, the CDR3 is TGTGCCAGTAGGCCCGGTGGAGGCTACGAGCAGTACTTC. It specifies CASRPGGGYEQYF.

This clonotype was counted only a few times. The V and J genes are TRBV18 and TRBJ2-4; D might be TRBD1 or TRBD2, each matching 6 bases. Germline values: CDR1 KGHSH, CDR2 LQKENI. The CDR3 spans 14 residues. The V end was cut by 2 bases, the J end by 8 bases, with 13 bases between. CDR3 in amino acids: CASSPGGPLDIQYF. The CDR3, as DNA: TGTGCCAGCTCACCAGGGGGGCCTTTGGACATTCAGTACTTC.

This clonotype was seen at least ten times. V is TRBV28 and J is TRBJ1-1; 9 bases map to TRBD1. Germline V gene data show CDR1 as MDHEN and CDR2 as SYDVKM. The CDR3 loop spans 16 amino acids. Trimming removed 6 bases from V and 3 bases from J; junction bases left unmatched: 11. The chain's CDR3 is CASRYTGGSRDTEAFF. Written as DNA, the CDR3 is TGTGCCAGCAGGTATACAGGGGGCTCTCGGGACACTGAAGCTTTCTTT.

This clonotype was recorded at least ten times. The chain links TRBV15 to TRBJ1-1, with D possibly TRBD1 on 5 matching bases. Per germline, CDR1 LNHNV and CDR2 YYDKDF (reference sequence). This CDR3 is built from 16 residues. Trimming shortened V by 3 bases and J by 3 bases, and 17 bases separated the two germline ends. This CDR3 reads CATSSFPRVGDTEAFF. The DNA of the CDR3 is TGTGCCACCAGCAGCTTCCCCAGGGTTGGGGACACTGAAGCTTTCTTT. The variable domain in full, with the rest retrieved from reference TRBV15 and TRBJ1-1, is DAMVIQNPRYQVTQFGKPVTLSCSQTLNHNVMYWYQQKSSQAPKLLFHYYDKDFNNEADTPDNFQSRRPNTSFCFLDIRSPGLGDTAMYLCATSSFPRVGDTEAFFGQGTRLTVV.

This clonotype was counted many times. The CDR3 bases are TGTGCCAGCAGTCAACCGGGACAGGGATGGAGTGAAAAACTGTTTTTT. The encoded protein is CASSQPGQGWSEKLFF. The chain is built from TRBV7-9 and TRBJ1-4, with 9 bases matching TRBD1. Germline trimming cut 6 bases from V and 7 bases from J; bases unmatched to any gene: 12. The CDR3 has 16 residues. Germline loops: CDR1 SEHNR, CDR2 FQNEAQ (reference sequence).

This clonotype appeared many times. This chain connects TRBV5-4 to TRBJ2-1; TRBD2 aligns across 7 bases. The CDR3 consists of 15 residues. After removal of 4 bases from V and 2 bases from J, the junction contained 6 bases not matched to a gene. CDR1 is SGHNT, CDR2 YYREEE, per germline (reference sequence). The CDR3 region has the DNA TGTGCCAGCAGCCCCGCGGGACTAACCTACAATGAGCAGTTCTTC. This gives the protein CASSPAGLTYNEQFF.

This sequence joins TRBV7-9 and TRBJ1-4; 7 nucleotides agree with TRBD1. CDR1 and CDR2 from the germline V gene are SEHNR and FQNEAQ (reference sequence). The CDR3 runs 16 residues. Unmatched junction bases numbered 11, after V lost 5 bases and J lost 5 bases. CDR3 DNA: TGTGCCAGCAGCCGCATTCCAGGGGGAGGGAATGAAAAACTGTTTTTT. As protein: CASSRIPGGGNEKLFF.

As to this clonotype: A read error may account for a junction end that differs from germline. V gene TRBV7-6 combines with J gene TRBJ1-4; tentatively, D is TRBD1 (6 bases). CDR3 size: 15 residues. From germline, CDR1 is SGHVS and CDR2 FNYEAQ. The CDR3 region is CASSSPTGSEEKLVF. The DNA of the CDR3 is TGTGCCAGCAGCTCCCCCACAGGGTCGGAGGAAAAGCTGGTTTTT.

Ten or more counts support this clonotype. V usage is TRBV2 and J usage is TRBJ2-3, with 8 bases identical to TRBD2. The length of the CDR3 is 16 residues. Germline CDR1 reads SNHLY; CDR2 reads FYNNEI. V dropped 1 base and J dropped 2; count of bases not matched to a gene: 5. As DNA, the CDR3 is TGTGCCAGCAGTGAAGGGGCGGGGGGCCCCACAGATACGCAGTATTTT. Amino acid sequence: CASSEGAGGPTDTQYF.

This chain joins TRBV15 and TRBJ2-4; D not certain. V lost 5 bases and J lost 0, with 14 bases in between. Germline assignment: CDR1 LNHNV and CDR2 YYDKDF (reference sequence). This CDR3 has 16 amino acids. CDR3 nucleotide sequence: TGTGCCACCAGCGGCGACGCAACCGTAGCCAAAAACATTCAGTACTTC. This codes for CATSGDATVAKNIQYF. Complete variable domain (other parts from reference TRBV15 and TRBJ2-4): DAMVIQNPRYQVTQFGKPVTLSCSQTLNHNVMYWYQQKSSQAPKLLFHYYDKDFNNEADTPDNFQSRRPNTSFCFLDIRSPGLGDTAMYLCATSGDATVAKNIQYFGAGTRLSVL.

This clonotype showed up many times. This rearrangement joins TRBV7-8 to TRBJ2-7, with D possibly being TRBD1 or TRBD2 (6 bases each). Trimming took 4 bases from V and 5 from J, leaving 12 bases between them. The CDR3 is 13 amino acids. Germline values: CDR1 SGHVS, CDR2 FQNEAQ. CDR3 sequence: CASSSLGGNEQYF. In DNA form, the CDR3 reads TGTGCCAGCAGCTCTCTAGGGGGGAACGAGCAGTACTTC.

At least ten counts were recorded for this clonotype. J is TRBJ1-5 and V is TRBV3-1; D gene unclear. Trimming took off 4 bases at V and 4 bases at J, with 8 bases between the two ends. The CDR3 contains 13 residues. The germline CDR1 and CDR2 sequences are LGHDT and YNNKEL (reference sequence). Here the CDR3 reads CASSPDRNQPQHF. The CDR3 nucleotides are TGTGCCAGCAGCCCTGACCGTAATCAGCCCCAGCATTTT.

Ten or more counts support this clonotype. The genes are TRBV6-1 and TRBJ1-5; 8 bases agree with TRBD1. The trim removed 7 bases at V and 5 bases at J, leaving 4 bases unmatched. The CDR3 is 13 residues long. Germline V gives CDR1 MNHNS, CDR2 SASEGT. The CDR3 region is CASTDRGYQPQHF. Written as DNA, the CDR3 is TGTGCCAGCACCGACAGGGGCTATCAGCCCCAGCATTTT.

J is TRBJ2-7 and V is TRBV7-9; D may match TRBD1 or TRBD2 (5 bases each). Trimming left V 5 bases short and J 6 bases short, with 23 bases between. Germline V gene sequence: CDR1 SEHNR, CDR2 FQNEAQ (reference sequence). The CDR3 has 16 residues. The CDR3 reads CASSQLNGGVAVEQYF. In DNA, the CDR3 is TGTGCCAGCAGCCAACTGAATGGGGGAGTCGCCGTCGAGCAGTACTTC.

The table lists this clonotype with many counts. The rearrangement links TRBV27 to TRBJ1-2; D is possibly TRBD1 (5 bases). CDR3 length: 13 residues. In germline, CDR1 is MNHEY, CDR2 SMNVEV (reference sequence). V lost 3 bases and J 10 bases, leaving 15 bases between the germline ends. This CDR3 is CASSFGAGGSYTF. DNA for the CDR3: TGTGCCAGCAGTTTTGGGGCAGGAGGTTCCTACACCTTC.

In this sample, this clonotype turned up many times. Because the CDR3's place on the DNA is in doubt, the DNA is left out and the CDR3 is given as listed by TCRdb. Here the CDR3 reads CASSFRGVGTGAF. The V gene is TRBV28, the J gene TRBJ1-4; whether TRBD1, the table's D call, matches the DNA was not checked. With termini counted, the CDR3 has 13 amino acids. Looked up from germline, CDR1 is MDHEN and CDR2 is SYDVKM.

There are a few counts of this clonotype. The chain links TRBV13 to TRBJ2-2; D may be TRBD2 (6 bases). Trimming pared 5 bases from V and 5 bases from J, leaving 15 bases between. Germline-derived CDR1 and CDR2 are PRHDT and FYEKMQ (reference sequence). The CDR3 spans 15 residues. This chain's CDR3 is CASSHQAGSTGELFF. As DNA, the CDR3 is TGTGCCAGCAGCCACCAGGCGGGGTCGACCGGGGAGCTGTTTTTT.

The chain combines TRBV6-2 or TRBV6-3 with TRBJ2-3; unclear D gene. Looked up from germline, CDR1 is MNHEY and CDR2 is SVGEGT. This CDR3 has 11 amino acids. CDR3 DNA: TGTCCAGGTGCTGGCACAGATACGCAGTATTTT. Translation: CPGAGTDTQYF.

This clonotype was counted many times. CDR3 amino acids: CASSLFGPGSYEQYF. The CDR3 region has the DNA TGTGCCAGCAGTTTATTCGGTCCAGGGTCCTACGAGCAGTACTTC. The chain couples TRBV12-3 or TRBV12-4 to TRBJ2-7; D possibly corresponds to TRBD1 (5 bases). Trimming removed 2 bases from V and 1 base from J, with 12 bases in between. There are 15 residues in the CDR3.

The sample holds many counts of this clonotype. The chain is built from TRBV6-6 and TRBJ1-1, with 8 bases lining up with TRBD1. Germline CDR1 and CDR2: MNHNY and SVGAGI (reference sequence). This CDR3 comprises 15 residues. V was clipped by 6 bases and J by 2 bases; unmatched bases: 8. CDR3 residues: CASRPADRVNTEAFF. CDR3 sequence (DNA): TGTGCCAGCAGACCCGCGGACAGGGTTAACACTGAAGCTTTCTTT.

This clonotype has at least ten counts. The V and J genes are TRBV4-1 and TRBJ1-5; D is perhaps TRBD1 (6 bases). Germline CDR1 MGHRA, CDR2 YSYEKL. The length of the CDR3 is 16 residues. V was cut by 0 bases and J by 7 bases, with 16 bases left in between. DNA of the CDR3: TGCGCCAGCAGCCAAGAATTGCAGGGGACACGGCAGCCCCAGCATTTT. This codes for CASSQELQGTRQPQHF.

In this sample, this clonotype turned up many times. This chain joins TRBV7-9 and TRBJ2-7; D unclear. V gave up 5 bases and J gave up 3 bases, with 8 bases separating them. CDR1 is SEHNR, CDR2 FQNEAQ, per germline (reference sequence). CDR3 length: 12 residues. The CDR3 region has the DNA TGTGCCAGCAGCCCTCCGGGCTACGAGCAGTACTTC. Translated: CASSPPGYEQYF.